The clone carrying this T cell receptor beta chain was recorded a few times. Its antigen is currently unknown. The data were taken from a study of cytomegalovirus exposure and HLA in healthy donors. Overall study: Of all 398 donors who were genotyped, about 84% belonged to the Caucasian-associated ancestry cluster.

This CDR3 spans 14 amino acids. With V trimmed by 8 bases and J by 3 bases, 7 bases remained unmatched. CDR1 is MNHNS and CDR2 is SASEGT in the germline V gene. Study results and limitations: Common viral pathogens seemed to be connected with several of the most significant clusters, according to a later analysis. The Asian-associated ancestry cluster reportedly had fewer N-insertions than the approximately 700-donor mean in a later analysis.

Primers included in the PCR were 60 Vbeta and 13 Jbeta primers. Libraries were prepared by immunoSEQ multiplex PCR; TCRdb keeps only in-frame clonotypes and omits some of them. This table has some 160,000 clones, 65% to 85% appearing once. Sequenced material: PBMCs. The chain employs TRBV6-1 and TRBJ2-7; 10 nucleotides match TRBD2. This TCR was recovered from a woman between 35 and 50 years old in good health and CMV-seropositive. The CDR3 region has the DNA TGTGCCAGCTGTAGGCTAGCGGGAGACTACGAGCAGTACTTC. It encodes CASCRLAGDYEQYF.